This is a list of T cell receptor beta chains from one sample in a study of blood T cell repertoires in COVID-19. The table came from immunoSEQ multiplex PCR; TCRdb's copy has only in-frame clones and leaves some out. In the table there are approximately 66,000 clones, over 85% of which are singletons. Sequencing was carried out using peripheral blood. The receptors originated from a man between 60 and 75 years old with acute or convalescent COVID-19. Each CDR3 is given with its conserved first and last residue. D genes are given only for firm matches. For some rows the clone size is stated as once, few or many, or as a class when expanded; others skip it.

CDR3 DNA: TGCGCCAGCAGCTTACCGGGACTCAACTATTCACCCCTCCACTTT
CDR3 protein: CASSLPGLNYSPLHF
D gene: .
J gene: TRBJ1-6
clone size: .
CDR3 length: 15
V gene: TRBV5-1

CDR3 DNA: TGCAGTGCTAGTTTATCAGGGGACGAGCAGTACTTC
CDR3 protein: CSASLSGDEQYF
D gene: .
J gene: TRBJ2-7
clone size: .
CDR3 length: 12
V gene: TRBV20-1

CDR3 DNA: TGTGCCAGCAGAGGACAGGGAAGACAGCCCCAGCATTTT
CDR3 protein: CASRGQGRQPQHF
D gene: TRBD1
J gene: TRBJ1-5
clone size: once
CDR3 length: 13
V gene: TRBV2

CDR3 DNA: TGTGCTAGTGGCCCCGGGACTGCCCTGCATGGCTACACCTTC
CDR3 protein: CASGPGTALHGYTF
D gene: .
J gene: TRBJ1-2
clone size: few
CDR3 length: 14
V gene: TRBV12-5

CDR3 DNA: TGTGCCAGCAGCCTCGGCGGGTGGGGGGCCGGGGAGCTGTTTTTT
CDR3 protein: CASSLGGWGAGELFF
D gene: .
J gene: TRBJ2-2
clone size: .
CDR3 length: 15
V gene: TRBV7-6

CDR3 DNA: TGTGCCAGCAGCCCCCCCCTCTGGGCACCTGGGGCCAACGTCCTGACTTTC
CDR3 protein: CASSPPLWAPGANVLTF
D gene: .
J gene: TRBJ2-6
clone size: .
CDR3 length: 17
V gene: TRBV4-2

CDR3 DNA: TGTGCCAGCAGCCAGGCGGGGGGCCTCCTCGGTACGCAGTATTTT
CDR3 protein: CASSQAGGLLGTQYF
D gene: TRBD2
J gene: TRBJ2-3
clone size: .
CDR3 length: 15
V gene: TRBV14

CDR3 DNA: TGTGCCAGCACCCCTTCGGGAGGGACGGCTGAAGCTTTCTTT
CDR3 protein: CASTPSGGTAEAFF
D gene: .
J gene: TRBJ1-1
clone size: many
CDR3 length: 14
V gene: TRBV6-5

CDR3 DNA: TGTGCCAGCAGCTTAGACTCGGGCCCCAGGGGGTACGGCTATGGCTACACCTTC
CDR3 protein: CASSLDSGPRGYGYGYTF
D gene: TRBD1
J gene: TRBJ1-2
clone size: .
CDR3 length: 18
V gene: TRBV11-3

CDR3 DNA: TGTGCCAGTAGTATAACAGGGGTAACGCGCGAGCAGTACTTC
CDR3 protein: CASSITGVTREQYF
D gene: TRBD1
J gene: TRBJ2-7
clone size: .
CDR3 length: 14
V gene: TRBV19

CDR3 DNA: TGCAGCGTTGAACCCCCGGGACAGGGGAACACTGAAGCTTTCTTT
CDR3 protein: CSVEPPGQGNTEAFF
D gene: TRBD1
J gene: TRBJ1-1
clone size: .
CDR3 length: 15
V gene: TRBV29-1

CDR3 DNA: TGTGCCAGCAGCACGCGACAGGGTTGGGCAGATACGCAGTATTTT
CDR3 protein: CASSTRQGWADTQYF
D gene: TRBD1
J gene: TRBJ2-3
clone size: .
CDR3 length: 15
V gene: TRBV9

CDR3 DNA: TGTGCCAGCAGCTCCCAGAGAGGCCGGATCTCTGGGGCCAACGTCCTGACTTTC
CDR3 protein: CASSSQRGRISGANVLTF
D gene: .
J gene: TRBJ2-6
clone size: .
CDR3 length: 18
V gene: TRBV11-2

CDR3 DNA: TGTGCCAGCAGTTACTCCCGGGACACCCTCCCCTATGGCTACACCTTC
CDR3 protein: CASSYSRDTLPYGYTF
D gene: .
J gene: TRBJ1-2
clone size: .
CDR3 length: 16
V gene: TRBV6-5

CDR3 DNA: TGTGCCAGCAGCTTCCGGACAGCCGAAAAACTGTTTTTT
CDR3 protein: CASSFRTAEKLFF
D gene: .
J gene: TRBJ1-4
clone size: few
CDR3 length: 13
V gene: TRBV5-6

CDR3 DNA: TGTGCCAGCAGGACGGGACAGGGGGCGGATCAGCCCCAGCATTTT
CDR3 protein: CASRTGQGADQPQHF
D gene: TRBD1
J gene: TRBJ1-5
clone size: .
CDR3 length: 15
V gene: TRBV6-5

CDR3 DNA: TGTGCCACCAGTGATTCTTACTCCCCTGGCTACACCTTC
CDR3 protein: CATSDSYSPGYTF
D gene: .
J gene: TRBJ1-2
clone size: .
CDR3 length: 13
V gene: TRBV24-1

CDR3 DNA: TGTGCCAGCAGCTACGACAGGGGACCAAATCAGCCCCAGCATTTT
CDR3 protein: CASSYDRGPNQPQHF
D gene: TRBD1
J gene: TRBJ1-5
clone size: few
CDR3 length: 15
V gene: TRBV2

CDR3 DNA: TGTGCTAGTGGTTTGGGGGACAGGAGCAATCAGCCCCAGCATTTT
CDR3 protein: CASGLGDRSNQPQHF
D gene: TRBD1
J gene: TRBJ1-5
clone size: .
CDR3 length: 15
V gene: TRBV12-5

CDR3 DNA: TGTGCCACCAGTGATCCCCGCCGGGACATGCGTAGGGAGACCCAGTACTTC
CDR3 protein: CATSDPRRDMRRETQYF
D gene: .
J gene: TRBJ2-5
clone size: .
CDR3 length: 17
V gene: TRBV24-1

CDR3 DNA: TGCGCCAGCAGCTTCAGCAGGGGCTACAATGAGCAGTTCTTC
CDR3 protein: CASSFSRGYNEQFF
D gene: .
J gene: TRBJ2-1
clone size: .
CDR3 length: 14
V gene: TRBV5-1

CDR3 DNA: TGTGCCACCAGTGATTTGCGTTGGACAAACACCGGGGAGCTGTTTTTT
CDR3 protein: CATSDLRWTNTGELFF
D gene: .
J gene: TRBJ2-2
clone size: .
CDR3 length: 16
V gene: TRBV24-1

CDR3 DNA: TGCGCCAGCAGCCCGGACAGCTCCTACAATGAGCAGTTCTTC
CDR3 protein: CASSPDSSYNEQFF
D gene: .
J gene: TRBJ2-1
clone size: once
CDR3 length: 14
V gene: TRBV5-1

CDR3 DNA: TGTGCCAGGATTTCCGGACAGAATAGTTACAATGAGCAGTTCTTC
CDR3 protein: CARISGQNSYNEQFF
D gene: .
J gene: TRBJ2-1
clone size: .
CDR3 length: 15
V gene: TRBV5-3

CDR3 DNA: TGTGCCAGCAGTCGGGACAGGGAGGGTAATCAGCCCCAGCATTTT
CDR3 protein: CASSRDREGNQPQHF
D gene: TRBD1
J gene: TRBJ1-5
clone size: .
CDR3 length: 15
V gene: TRBV6-5

CDR3 DNA: TGTGCCAGCAGCCAAGGGGACATGAGTTTAGATACGCAGTATTTT
CDR3 protein: CASSQGDMSLDTQYF
D gene: .
J gene: TRBJ2-3
clone size: .
CDR3 length: 15
V gene: TRBV14

CDR3 DNA: TGTGCCAGCCGTATTCGGAGCTCTGGGGCCAACGTCCTGACTTTC
CDR3 protein: CASRIRSSGANVLTF
D gene: .
J gene: TRBJ2-6
clone size: .
CDR3 length: 15
V gene: TRBV5-6

CDR3 DNA: TGTGCCAGCAGTGTAACTACAGGGACAAATTCACCCCTCCACTTT
CDR3 protein: CASSVTTGTNSPLHF
D gene: .
J gene: TRBJ1-6
clone size: .
CDR3 length: 15
V gene: TRBV27

CDR3 DNA: TGTGCCAGCTCGAGGGACAGGGGTGATGGCTACACCTTC
CDR3 protein: CASSRDRGDGYTF
D gene: TRBD1
J gene: TRBJ1-2
clone size: .
CDR3 length: 13
V gene: TRBV5-4

CDR3 DNA: TGTGCCAGCTTTACTAGTATGGCAGATACGCAGTATTTT
CDR3 protein: CASFTSMADTQYF
D gene: .
J gene: TRBJ2-3
clone size: .
CDR3 length: 13
V gene: TRBV7-2

CDR3 DNA: TGCGCCAGCAGCTTGCCCGGACAGGGTCGTGGCTACACCTTC
CDR3 protein: CASSLPGQGRGYTF
D gene: TRBD1
J gene: TRBJ1-2
clone size: .
CDR3 length: 14
V gene: TRBV5-1

CDR3 DNA: TGTGCCAGCAGCTTAGGGCGGGGCGGGAACACTGAAGCTTTCTTT
CDR3 protein: CASSLGRGGNTEAFF
D gene: .
J gene: TRBJ1-1
clone size: .
CDR3 length: 15
V gene: TRBV7-9

CDR3 DNA: TGTGCCAGCAGCTTAGAAGGGGAGAGGGGGAATGGCTACACCTTC
CDR3 protein: CASSLEGERGNGYTF
D gene: .
J gene: TRBJ1-2
clone size: .
CDR3 length: 15
V gene: TRBV7-2

CDR3 DNA: TGTGCCAGCAGCTTAGAGGTTGGAGGGTATTCACCCCTCCACTTT
CDR3 protein: CASSLEVGGYSPLHF
D gene: .
J gene: TRBJ1-6
clone size: once
CDR3 length: 15
V gene: TRBV7-2

CDR3 DNA: TGTGCCAGTAGCCTGCCCCTTGGGGGGTCCACTGAAGCTTTCTTT
CDR3 protein: CASSLPLGGSTEAFF
D gene: .
J gene: TRBJ1-1
clone size: .
CDR3 length: 15
V gene: TRBV19

CDR3 DNA: TGTGCCAGCAGTTATCCACTCCGTGACCAAGAGACCCAGTACTTC
CDR3 protein: CASSYPLRDQETQYF
D gene: .
J gene: TRBJ2-5
clone size: .
CDR3 length: 15
V gene: TRBV6-6

CDR3 DNA: TGCGCCTCGAGGCGGGGGACGGATAACTATGGCTACACCTTC
CDR3 protein: CASRRGTDNYGYTF
D gene: .
J gene: TRBJ1-2
clone size: .
CDR3 length: 14
V gene: TRBV5-1

CDR3 DNA: TGTGCCAGCAGCTTTGGACACCCGGGCCCTGAAGCTTTCTTT
CDR3 protein: CASSFGHPGPEAFF
D gene: .
J gene: TRBJ1-1
clone size: .
CDR3 length: 14
V gene: TRBV7-9

CDR3 DNA: TGTGCCAGCAGCAATCCAGTGAGCGAAACTGAAGCTTTCTTT
CDR3 protein: CASSNPVSETEAFF
D gene: .
J gene: TRBJ1-1
clone size: .
CDR3 length: 14
V gene: TRBV21-1

CDR3 DNA: TGTGCCAGCAGCCGGGACAGGGGGCCCGATCAGCCCCAGCATTTT
CDR3 protein: CASSRDRGPDQPQHF
D gene: TRBD1
J gene: TRBJ1-5
clone size: .
CDR3 length: 15
V gene: TRBV4-2

CDR3 DNA: TGTGCCAGCAGTCTGGGGCAGAATTCACCCCTCCACTTT
CDR3 protein: CASSLGQNSPLHF
D gene: .
J gene: TRBJ1-6
clone size: .
CDR3 length: 13
V gene: TRBV2

CDR3 DNA: TGTGCCAGCAGCGGACTCCCCGGGCGGGAGACCCAGTACTTC
CDR3 protein: CASSGLPGRETQYF
D gene: .
J gene: TRBJ2-5
clone size: .
CDR3 length: 14
V gene: TRBV7-9

CDR3 DNA: TGTGCCAGCAGCGGAGGGGGACGGGGGGTATTGAACACTGAAGCTTTCTTT
CDR3 protein: CASSGGGRGVLNTEAFF
D gene: .
J gene: TRBJ1-1
clone size: .
CDR3 length: 17
V gene: TRBV9

CDR3 DNA: TGCGCCAGCAGCCCCACGAATCCGGGTACTGGCACAGATACGCAGTATTTT
CDR3 protein: CASSPTNPGTGTDTQYF
D gene: .
J gene: TRBJ2-3
clone size: .
CDR3 length: 17
V gene: TRBV5-1

CDR3 DNA: TGTGCCAGCAGTGAAATGACAGGGAAAAAGTGCTACGAGCAGTACTTC
CDR3 protein: CASSEMTGKKCYEQYF
D gene: TRBD1
J gene: TRBJ2-7
clone size: .
CDR3 length: 16
V gene: TRBV6-4

CDR3 DNA: TGTGCCAGCAGGGGGAAGGCAGGGTTCCACGAGCAGTACTTC
CDR3 protein: CASRGKAGFHEQYF
D gene: .
J gene: TRBJ2-7
clone size: .
CDR3 length: 14
V gene: TRBV6-6

CDR3 DNA: TGTGCCACCAGACAGACAGGGTCCTACGAGCAGTACTTC
CDR3 protein: CATRQTGSYEQYF
D gene: TRBD1
J gene: TRBJ2-7
clone size: .
CDR3 length: 13
V gene: TRBV24-1

CDR3 DNA: TGTGCCAGCTCACCGCAGGCAGGGCATAGCAATCAGCCCCAGCATTTT
CDR3 protein: CASSPQAGHSNQPQHF
D gene: .
J gene: TRBJ1-5
clone size: .
CDR3 length: 16
V gene: TRBV18

CDR3 DNA: TGTGCCAGCTCTGTAAGAGGTGGCACTGAAGCTTTCTTT
CDR3 protein: CASSVRGGTEAFF
D gene: .
J gene: TRBJ1-1
clone size: .
CDR3 length: 13
V gene: TRBV2

CDR3 DNA: TGTGCCACCAGTGACAACAATGGGCCGGGGGGTCTGAACACTGAAGCTTTCTTT
CDR3 protein: CATSDNNGPGGLNTEAFF
D gene: .
J gene: TRBJ1-1
clone size: .
CDR3 length: 18
V gene: TRBV24-1

CDR3 DNA: TGTGCCAGCAGCTTGATCTGGCAGGGGACCGGGGAGCTGTTTTTT
CDR3 protein: CASSLIWQGTGELFF
D gene: .
J gene: TRBJ2-2
clone size: .
CDR3 length: 15
V gene: TRBV5-6

CDR3 DNA: TGTGCCAGCAGCGCTAAGACAGGGGACCAACCGGGTAATTCACCCCTCCACTTT
CDR3 protein: CASSAKTGDQPGNSPLHF
D gene: TRBD1
J gene: TRBJ1-6
clone size: .
CDR3 length: 18
V gene: TRBV9

CDR3 DNA: TGCGCCAGCAGCTCCGGACAGGGAAGGCTCTCTGGGGCCAACGTCCTGACTTTC
CDR3 protein: CASSSGQGRLSGANVLTF
D gene: TRBD1
J gene: TRBJ2-6
clone size: .
CDR3 length: 18
V gene: TRBV5-1

CDR3 DNA: TGTGCCAGCAGATATGAGACAGGGCAAGGCCAGCCCCAGCATTTT
CDR3 protein: CASRYETGQGQPQHF
D gene: TRBD1
J gene: TRBJ1-5
clone size: once
CDR3 length: 15
V gene: TRBV6-6